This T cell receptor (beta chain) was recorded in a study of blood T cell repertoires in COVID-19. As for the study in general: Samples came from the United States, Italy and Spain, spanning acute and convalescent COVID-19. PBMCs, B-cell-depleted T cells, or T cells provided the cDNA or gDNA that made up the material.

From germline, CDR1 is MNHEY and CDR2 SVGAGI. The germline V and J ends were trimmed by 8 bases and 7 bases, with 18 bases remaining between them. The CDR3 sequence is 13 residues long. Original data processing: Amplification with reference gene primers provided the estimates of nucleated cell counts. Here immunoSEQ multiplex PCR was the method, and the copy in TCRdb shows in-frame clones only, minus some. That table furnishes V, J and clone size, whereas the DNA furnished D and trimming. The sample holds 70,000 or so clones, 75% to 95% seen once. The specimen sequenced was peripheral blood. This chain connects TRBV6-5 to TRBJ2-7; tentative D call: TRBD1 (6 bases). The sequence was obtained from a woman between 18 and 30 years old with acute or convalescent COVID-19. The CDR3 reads CASSGQPTGEQYF. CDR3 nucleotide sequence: TGTGCCAGCTCCGGACAGCCCACGGGGGAGCAGTACTTC.